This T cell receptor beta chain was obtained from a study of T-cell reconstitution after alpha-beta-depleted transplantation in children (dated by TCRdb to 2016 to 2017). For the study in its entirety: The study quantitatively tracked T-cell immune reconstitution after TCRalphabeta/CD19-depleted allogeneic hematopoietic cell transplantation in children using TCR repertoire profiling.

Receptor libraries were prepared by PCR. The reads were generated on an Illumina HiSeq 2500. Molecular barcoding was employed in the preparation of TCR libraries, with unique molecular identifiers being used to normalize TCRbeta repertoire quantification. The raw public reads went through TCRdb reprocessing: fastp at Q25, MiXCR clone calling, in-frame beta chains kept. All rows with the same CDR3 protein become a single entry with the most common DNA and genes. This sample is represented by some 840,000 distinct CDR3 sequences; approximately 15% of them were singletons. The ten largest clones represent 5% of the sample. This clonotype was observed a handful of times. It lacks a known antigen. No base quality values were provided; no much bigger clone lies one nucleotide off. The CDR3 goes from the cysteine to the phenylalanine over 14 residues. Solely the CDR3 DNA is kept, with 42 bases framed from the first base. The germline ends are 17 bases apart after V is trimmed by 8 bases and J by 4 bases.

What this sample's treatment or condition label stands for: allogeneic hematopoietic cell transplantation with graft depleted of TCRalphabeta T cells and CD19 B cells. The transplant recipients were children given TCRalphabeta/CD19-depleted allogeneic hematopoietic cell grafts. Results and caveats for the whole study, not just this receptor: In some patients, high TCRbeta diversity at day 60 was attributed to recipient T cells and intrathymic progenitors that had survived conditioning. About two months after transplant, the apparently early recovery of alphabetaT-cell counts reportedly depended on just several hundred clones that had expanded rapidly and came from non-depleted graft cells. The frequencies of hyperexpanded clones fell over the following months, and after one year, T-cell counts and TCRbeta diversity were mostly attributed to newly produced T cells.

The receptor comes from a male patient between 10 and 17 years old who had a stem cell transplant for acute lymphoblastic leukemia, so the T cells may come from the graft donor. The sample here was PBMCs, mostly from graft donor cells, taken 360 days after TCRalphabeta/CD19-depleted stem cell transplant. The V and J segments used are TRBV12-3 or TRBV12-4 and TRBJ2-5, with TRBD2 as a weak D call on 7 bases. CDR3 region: CASYLRGGGETQYF. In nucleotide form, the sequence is TGTGCCAGCTATTTGAGGGGGGGCGGAGAGACCCAGTACTTC.